This is a list of T cell receptor beta chains from one sample in a study of CD8 T cells in ankylosing spondylitis. TCRdb analysed the 5' RACE reads with MiXCR anew, one entry per CDR3 protein. This repertoire shows some 130,000 distinct CDR3 sequences, around 15% found once; its top ten account for approximately 3%. The sample comprised blood, either unsorted or a sorted T cell fraction (not recorded which). The receptors come from a female donor with ankylosing spondylitis or in good health (not recorded which). The CDR3 runs from the conserved cysteine through the conserved F or W. D genes are given only for firm matches. For some rows the clone size is stated as once, few or many, or as a class when expanded; others skip it.

cdr3_nt: TGCAGTGCTAGAGGGACAGGGGGTTCAGCGACCCAGTACTTC; cdr3_aa: CSARGTGGSATQYF; j_call: TRBJ2-5; v_call: TRBV20-1; clone_size: NA; d_call: TRBD1
cdr3_nt: TGTGCCAGCAGTCAACAGGGGGCCGTGGCCAAAAACATTCAGTACTTC; cdr3_aa: CASSQQGAVAKNIQYF; j_call: TRBJ2-4; v_call: TRBV12-3/TRBV12-4; clone_size: many; d_call: TRBD1
cdr3_nt: TGTGCCAGCAGCCACCCTGGGACAGGGAAAGAGACCCAGTACTTC; cdr3_aa: CASSHPGTGKETQYF; j_call: TRBJ2-5; v_call: TRBV5-5; clone_size: few; d_call: TRBD1
cdr3_nt: TGTGCCAGCAGCTTAGAGCCAGGGGGTGGCTACACCTTC; cdr3_aa: CASSLEPGGGYTF; j_call: TRBJ1-2; v_call: TRBV11-2; clone_size: NA; d_call: TRBD1
cdr3_nt: TGTGCCAGCAGCTTATTCTCGGGACAACTGAACACTGAAGCTTTCTTT; cdr3_aa: CASSLFSGQLNTEAFF; j_call: TRBJ1-1; v_call: TRBV7-8; clone_size: NA; d_call: NA
cdr3_nt: TGTGCCAGCAGCCTACGGGACTTTTCCTACGAGCAGTACTTC; cdr3_aa: CASSLRDFSYEQYF; j_call: TRBJ2-7; v_call: TRBV7-8; clone_size: NA; d_call: NA
cdr3_nt: TGTGCCAGCTCACCTGGACAGGACGAGCAGTACTTC; cdr3_aa: CASSPGQDEQYF; j_call: TRBJ2-7; v_call: TRBV18; clone_size: NA; d_call: TRBD1
cdr3_nt: TGCGCCAGCAGCCAACGACGTCGGAGCTCCTACAATGAGCAGTTCTTC; cdr3_aa: CASSQRRRSSYNEQFF; j_call: TRBJ2-1; v_call: TRBV4-1; clone_size: many; d_call: NA
cdr3_nt: TGTGCCACCAGTGACCCGGGACACCTTTGGGATGAGCAGTTCTTC; cdr3_aa: CATSDPGHLWDEQFF; j_call: TRBJ2-1; v_call: TRBV24-1; clone_size: many; d_call: NA
cdr3_nt: TGCAGTGCTAGCCCCCTGACTAGCGGGGGACTGCCAGAGACCCAGTACTTC; cdr3_aa: CSASPLTSGGLPETQYF; j_call: TRBJ2-5; v_call: TRBV20-1; clone_size: NA; d_call: TRBD2
cdr3_nt: TGCAGTGCTAGTGCGAACAGGGGGCAGACAGATACGCAGTATTTT; cdr3_aa: CSASANRGQTDTQYF; j_call: TRBJ2-3; v_call: TRBV20-1; clone_size: many; d_call: TRBD1
cdr3_nt: TGTGCCAGCAGCCCCAGGCCCGGCGGCGGGGAGCTGTTTTTT; cdr3_aa: CASSPRPGGGELFF; j_call: TRBJ2-2; v_call: TRBV9; clone_size: many; d_call: NA
cdr3_nt: TGCAGTGCTAGAGACCGATTGAAAGCGGGGGGGCTTTATACGCAGTATTTT; cdr3_aa: CSARDRLKAGGLYTQYF; j_call: TRBJ2-3; v_call: TRBV20-1; clone_size: many; d_call: TRBD2
cdr3_nt: TGCGCCAGCAGCCGCGGGACTAGCCTCGCAGATACGCAGTATTTT; cdr3_aa: CASSRGTSLADTQYF; j_call: TRBJ2-3; v_call: TRBV5-1; clone_size: few; d_call: TRBD2
cdr3_nt: TGTACCAGCTCACCACGACAGGGGGTAGAGAATGAGCAGTTCTTC; cdr3_aa: CTSSPRQGVENEQFF; j_call: TRBJ2-1; v_call: TRBV18; clone_size: NA; d_call: TRBD1
cdr3_nt: TGTGCCAGCAGTTACCGGGGACTCTACGAGCAGTACTTC; cdr3_aa: CASSYRGLYEQYF; j_call: TRBJ2-7; v_call: TRBV6-2/TRBV6-3; clone_size: NA; d_call: NA
cdr3_nt: TGTGCCACCAGCGGGCAGAGCAGCCCTAACTATGGCTACACCTTC; cdr3_aa: CATSGQSSPNYGYTF; j_call: TRBJ1-2; v_call: TRBV15; clone_size: NA; d_call: NA
cdr3_nt: TGTGCCATCAGTTCCGGGACTAGCGGGGGGAATGAGCAGTTCTTC; cdr3_aa: CAISSGTSGGNEQFF; j_call: TRBJ2-1; v_call: TRBV10-3; clone_size: many; d_call: TRBD2
cdr3_nt: TGTGCCACCGGGGCAGGGGACACTGAAGCTTTCTTT; cdr3_aa: CATGAGDTEAFF; j_call: TRBJ1-1; v_call: TRBV10-3; clone_size: NA; d_call: NA
cdr3_nt: TGTGCCAGCAGTTTAGGTACAGGAGCCACCGGGGAGCTGTTTTTT; cdr3_aa: CASSLGTGATGELFF; j_call: TRBJ2-2; v_call: TRBV12-3/TRBV12-4; clone_size: many; d_call: NA
cdr3_nt: TGTGCCAGCAGTCTCACTAGCGGGGTATACAATGAGCAGTTCTTC; cdr3_aa: CASSLTSGVYNEQFF; j_call: TRBJ2-1; v_call: TRBV5-5; clone_size: NA; d_call: TRBD2
cdr3_nt: TGTGCCAGCAGTTCGATGGACAGCCCCTACGAGCAGTACTTC; cdr3_aa: CASSSMDSPYEQYF; j_call: TRBJ2-7; v_call: TRBV27; clone_size: few; d_call: NA
cdr3_nt: TGCGCCAGCAGCTTCCGAGGGCAGGGCGACCGAGAGACCCAGTACTTC; cdr3_aa: CASSFRGQGDRETQYF; j_call: TRBJ2-5; v_call: TRBV5-1; clone_size: NA; d_call: NA
cdr3_nt: TGTGCCAGCAGCTTTAGTGGTGGGGGGAACACCGGGGAGCTGTTTTTT; cdr3_aa: CASSFSGGGNTGELFF; j_call: TRBJ2-2; v_call: TRBV5-5; clone_size: few; d_call: NA
cdr3_nt: TGTGCCAGCAGACCGACAGGGGGCGAAAAACTGTTTTTT; cdr3_aa: CASRPTGGEKLFF; j_call: TRBJ1-4; v_call: TRBV12-3/TRBV12-4; clone_size: many; d_call: TRBD1
cdr3_nt: TGTGCCAGCAGCTTGACAGCGGGGGTCACAGATACGCAGTATTTT; cdr3_aa: CASSLTAGVTDTQYF; j_call: TRBJ2-3; v_call: TRBV7-3; clone_size: many; d_call: TRBD2
cdr3_nt: TGTGCCAGCTCACCGACAGGGTGGTTCAGTGAGCAGTACTTC; cdr3_aa: CASSPTGWFSEQYF; j_call: TRBJ2-7; v_call: TRBV18; clone_size: few; d_call: TRBD1
cdr3_nt: TGTGCCAGCATTGCCCTCCAGGGAGAAGGTGCCTACAATGAGCAGTTCTTC; cdr3_aa: CASIALQGEGAYNEQFF; j_call: TRBJ2-1; v_call: TRBV27; clone_size: NA; d_call: NA
cdr3_nt: TGCAGTGCTAGAGTCCTCTCTAGGGGGTACCAAGAGACCCAGTACTTC; cdr3_aa: CSARVLSRGYQETQYF; j_call: TRBJ2-5; v_call: TRBV20-1; clone_size: few; d_call: NA
cdr3_nt: TGTGCCAGCAGTGCCGATTGGGGGGTCCCCGGGGACCGGAACACTGAAGCTTTCTTT; cdr3_aa: CASSADWGVPGDRNTEAFF; j_call: TRBJ1-1; v_call: TRBV6-2/TRBV6-3; clone_size: NA; d_call: NA
cdr3_nt: TGTGCCAGCAGTCCAACCTCGGGGGGAACCATAAATTCACCCCTCCACTTT; cdr3_aa: CASSPTSGGTINSPLHF; j_call: TRBJ1-6; v_call: TRBV7-2; clone_size: few; d_call: NA
cdr3_nt: TGCAGCGTTGAATCTGGGGATACGCAGTATTTT; cdr3_aa: CSVESGDTQYF; j_call: TRBJ2-3; v_call: TRBV29-1; clone_size: many; d_call: NA
cdr3_nt: TGTGCCAGCAGCGAACAGGGGAGGAACGAGCAGTACTTC; cdr3_aa: CASSEQGRNEQYF; j_call: TRBJ2-7; v_call: TRBV9; clone_size: NA; d_call: NA
cdr3_nt: TGTGCCAGCTCACCGCGACAGGGGGCCACGAATGAAGCTTTCTTT; cdr3_aa: CASSPRQGATNEAFF; j_call: TRBJ1-1; v_call: TRBV18; clone_size: few; d_call: TRBD1
cdr3_nt: TGTGCCAGCAGGCCCGGGACAATGAACACCGGGGAGCTGTTTTTT; cdr3_aa: CASRPGTMNTGELFF; j_call: TRBJ2-2; v_call: TRBV7-2; clone_size: once; d_call: NA
cdr3_nt: TGCAGTGCTAGGGCTAGCGGGGGAACAGATACGCAGTATTTT; cdr3_aa: CSARASGGTDTQYF; j_call: TRBJ2-3; v_call: TRBV20-1; clone_size: many; d_call: TRBD2
cdr3_nt: TGCAGCGCCCGACGGGGGGCGAACGAGCAGTACTTC; cdr3_aa: CSARRGANEQYF; j_call: TRBJ2-7; v_call: TRBV29-1; clone_size: few; d_call: NA
cdr3_nt: TGTGCCACCAGCGACGGACTTTACAATGAGCAGTTCTTC; cdr3_aa: CATSDGLYNEQFF; j_call: TRBJ2-1; v_call: TRBV15; clone_size: many; d_call: NA
cdr3_nt: TGCAGTGCGCGTAGATTAGGCGGGAGGGTGCTGGAGCAGTACTTC; cdr3_aa: CSARRLGGRVLEQYF; j_call: TRBJ2-7; v_call: TRBV20-1; clone_size: few; d_call: TRBD2
cdr3_nt: TGTGCCAGCAGCCTATTACAGGGGGCCCATGGCTACACCTTC; cdr3_aa: CASSLLQGAHGYTF; j_call: TRBJ1-2; v_call: TRBV11-2; clone_size: many; d_call: TRBD1
cdr3_nt: TGTGCCAGTACCATTCCGGGACAGGGAACGAATGGCTACACCTTC; cdr3_aa: CASTIPGQGTNGYTF; j_call: TRBJ1-2; v_call: TRBV19; clone_size: few; d_call: TRBD1
cdr3_nt: TGTGCCAGTATGCCACAGGGTAACTATGGCTACACCTTC; cdr3_aa: CASMPQGNYGYTF; j_call: TRBJ1-2; v_call: TRBV12-3/TRBV12-4; clone_size: many; d_call: NA
cdr3_nt: TGTGCCAGCAGCTTGGGACAGCTCAGCAATCAGCCCCAGCATTTT; cdr3_aa: CASSLGQLSNQPQHF; j_call: TRBJ1-5; v_call: TRBV5-8; clone_size: NA; d_call: NA
cdr3_nt: TGCGCCAGCAGCTTGGCGGGACAGGAGAACATTCAGTACTTC; cdr3_aa: CASSLAGQENIQYF; j_call: TRBJ2-4; v_call: TRBV5-1; clone_size: few; d_call: TRBD1